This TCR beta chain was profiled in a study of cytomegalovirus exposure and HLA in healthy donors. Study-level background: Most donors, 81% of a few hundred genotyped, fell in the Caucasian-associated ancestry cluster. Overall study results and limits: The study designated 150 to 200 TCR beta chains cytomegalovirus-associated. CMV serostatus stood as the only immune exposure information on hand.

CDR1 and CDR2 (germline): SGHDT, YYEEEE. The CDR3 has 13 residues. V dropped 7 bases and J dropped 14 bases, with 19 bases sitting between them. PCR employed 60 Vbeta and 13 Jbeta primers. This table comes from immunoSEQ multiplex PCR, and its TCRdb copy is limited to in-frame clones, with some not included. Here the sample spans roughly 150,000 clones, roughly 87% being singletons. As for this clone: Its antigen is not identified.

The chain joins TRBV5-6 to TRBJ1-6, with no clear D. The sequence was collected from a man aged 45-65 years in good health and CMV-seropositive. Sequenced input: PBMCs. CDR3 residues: CASRGRGAFSLHF. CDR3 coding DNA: TGTGCCAGCCGCGGACGGGGTGCGTTTTCCCTCCACTTT.